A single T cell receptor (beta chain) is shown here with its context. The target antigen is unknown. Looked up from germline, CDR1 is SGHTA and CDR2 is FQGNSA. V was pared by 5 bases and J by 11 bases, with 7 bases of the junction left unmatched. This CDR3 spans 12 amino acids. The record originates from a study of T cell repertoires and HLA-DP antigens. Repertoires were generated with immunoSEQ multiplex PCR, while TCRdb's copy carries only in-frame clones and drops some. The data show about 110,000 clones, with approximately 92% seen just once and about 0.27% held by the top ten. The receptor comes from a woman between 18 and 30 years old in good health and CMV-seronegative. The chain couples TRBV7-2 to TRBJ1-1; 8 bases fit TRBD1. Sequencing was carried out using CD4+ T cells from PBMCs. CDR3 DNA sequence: TGTGCCAGCAGCCTAGACAGGGGAGAGGCTTTCTTT. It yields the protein CASSLDRGEAFF.